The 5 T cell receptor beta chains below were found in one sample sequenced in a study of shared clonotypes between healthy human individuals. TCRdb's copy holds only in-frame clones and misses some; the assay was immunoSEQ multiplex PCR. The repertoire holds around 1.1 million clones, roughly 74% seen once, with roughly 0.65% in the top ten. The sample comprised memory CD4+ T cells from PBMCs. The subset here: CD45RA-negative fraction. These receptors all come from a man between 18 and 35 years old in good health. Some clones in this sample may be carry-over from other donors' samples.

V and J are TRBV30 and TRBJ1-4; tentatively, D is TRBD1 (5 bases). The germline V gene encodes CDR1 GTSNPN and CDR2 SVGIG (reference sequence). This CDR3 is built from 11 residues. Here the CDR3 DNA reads TGTGGGGGGGGAACTAATGAAAAACTGTTTTTT. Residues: CGGGTNEKLFF.

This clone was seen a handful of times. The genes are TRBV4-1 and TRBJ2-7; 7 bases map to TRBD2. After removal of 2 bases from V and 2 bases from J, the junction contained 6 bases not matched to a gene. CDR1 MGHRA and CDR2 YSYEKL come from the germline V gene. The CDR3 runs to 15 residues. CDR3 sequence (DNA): TGCGCCAGCAGCCAACGACTAGCCACGACCTACGAGCAGTACTTC. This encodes CASSQRLATTYEQYF.

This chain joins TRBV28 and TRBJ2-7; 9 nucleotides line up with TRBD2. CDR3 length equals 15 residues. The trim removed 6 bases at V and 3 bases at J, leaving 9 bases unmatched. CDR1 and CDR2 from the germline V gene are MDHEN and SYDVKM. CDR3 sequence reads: CASRNSGRNLYEQYF. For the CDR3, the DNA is TGTGCCAGCAGAAATAGCGGGAGAAACCTCTACGAGCAGTACTTC.

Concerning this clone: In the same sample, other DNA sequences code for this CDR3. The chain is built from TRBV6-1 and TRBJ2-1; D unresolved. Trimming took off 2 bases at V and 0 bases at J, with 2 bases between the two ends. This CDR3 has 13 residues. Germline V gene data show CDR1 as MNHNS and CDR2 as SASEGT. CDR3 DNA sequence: TGTGCCAGCAGTGAATCCTCCTACAATGAGCAGTTCTTC. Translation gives CASSESSYNEQFF.

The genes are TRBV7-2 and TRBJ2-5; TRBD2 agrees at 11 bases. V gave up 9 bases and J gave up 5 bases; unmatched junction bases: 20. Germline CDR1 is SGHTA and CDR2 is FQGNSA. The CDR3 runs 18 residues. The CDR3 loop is CASTRGLAGLPLKETQYF. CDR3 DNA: TGTGCCAGTACAAGAGGACTAGCGGGCCTCCCCTTGAAGGAGACCCAGTACTTC.